Presented here are 5 T cell receptor beta chains from one specimen sequenced in a study of Graves' ophthalmopathy and Graves' hyperthyroidism. From RNA, the CDR3 regions of TCR beta chains were amplified and sequenced. The authors performed first-round RT-PCR with HTBI primers and then a second-round multiplex PCR. From the multiplex PCR reads, TCRdb called clonotypes with MiXCR, one entry per CDR3 protein. The table has just over 600,000 distinct CDR3 sequences, 22% seen once. The specimen sequenced was peripheral blood. Every receptor here comes from a woman in her late teens or twenties with stable Graves' hyperthyroidism. Some clones in this sample may be carry-over from other donors' samples.

This clonotype was seen more than once but under ten times. This rearrangement joins TRBV27 to TRBJ2-5, with 10 bases aligning to TRBD1. V dropped 4 bases and J dropped 4; count of bases not matched to a gene: 3. The CDR3 extends over 14 amino acids. Germline V gene sequence: CDR1 MNHEY, CDR2 SMNVEV (reference sequence). The CDR3 reads CASSSDRGPETQYF. Here the CDR3 DNA reads TGTGCCAGCAGTTCCGACAGGGGGCCAGAGACCCAGTACTTC.

This clonotype was observed a handful of times. The rearrangement uses TRBV12-3 or TRBV12-4 and TRBJ1-2, with D possibly being TRBD1 (5 bases). Trimming pared 3 bases from V and 10 bases from J, leaving 15 bases between. This CDR3 is 13 amino acids long. The CDR3, as DNA: TGTGCCAGCAGTTTCGGACCCCGGGGGGACTACACCTTC. This translates into CASSFGPRGDYTF.

This clonotype appeared many times. The rearrangement uses TRBV29-1 and TRBJ1-2; 7 bases are shared with TRBD1. Germline V lookup: CDR1 SQVTM, CDR2 ANQGSEA. There are 12 residues in the CDR3. Losses at the gene ends were 4 bases for V and 6 bases for J; bases not matched to a gene: 5. DNA of the CDR3: TGCAGCGTTGTCGAGGGGGCGAATGGCTACACCTTC. This codes for CSVVEGANGYTF.

This clonotype was seen ten or more times. The chain is built from TRBV12-3 or TRBV12-4 and TRBJ2-7; 7 bases map to TRBD1. This CDR3 region has 15 residues. Germline trimming cut 1 base from V and 3 bases from J; bases unmatched to any gene: 6. CDR3 coding DNA: TGTGCCAGCAGTTTAGGGGACAGATTTTACTACGAGCAGTACTTC. This gives the protein CASSLGDRFYYEQYF.

V is TRBV15 and J is TRBJ1-2; the D gene is possibly TRBD1 (5 bases). This CDR3 contains 15 residues. V lost 0 bases and J 11 bases, leaving 19 bases between the germline ends. The germline gives CDR1 LNHNV, CDR2 YYDKDF (reference sequence). Written as DNA, the CDR3 is TGTGCCACCAGCAGAGAGGGGCCGGTTAATGGTGGTTACACCTTC. Encoded protein: CATSREGPVNGGYTF.